Sequencing of this T cell receptor (beta chain) was carried out in a study of shared clonotypes between healthy human individuals. Findings and limits, study-wide: Compared with clonotypes that all four donors shared, non-shared clonotypes had lower generation probabilities.

The CDR3 runs 13 residues. Trimming shortened V by 7 bases and J by 7 bases, and 17 bases separated the two germline ends. Looked up from germline, CDR1 is SNHLY and CDR2 is FYNNEI. This clone showed up just once. Its antigen is still unknown. The run depth of the assay was deep. Sequenced by immunoSEQ multiplex PCR; TCRdb stores in-frame clones only, minus some. The data contain around 1,100,000 clones, approximately 80% of them singletons. The sample comprised memory CD4+ T cells from PBMCs. As to subset: CD45RA-negative fraction. The chain joins TRBV2 to TRBJ2-7, with a weak D call TRBD1 (6 bases). The TCR comes from a man younger than 35 in good health. Some clones in this sample may be carry-over from other donors' samples. Here the CDR3 DNA reads TGTGCCAGCACCATGGACAGTGTGCGGGAGCAGTACTTC. This codes for CASTMDSVREQYF. Looking up the rest from reference TRBV2 and TRBJ2-7 gives the full variable domain: EPEVTQTPSHQVTQMGQEVILRCVPISNHLYFYWYRQILGQKVEFLVSFYNNEISEKSEIFDDQFSVERPDGSNFTLKIRSTKLEDSAMYFCASTMDSVREQYFGPGTRLTVT.